This T cell receptor beta chain was sequenced for a study of cytomegalovirus exposure and HLA in healthy donors. As concerns this clone: What it binds is not known.

The primer mix had 60 Vbeta and 13 Jbeta primers. How the authors handled the data: Around 10 million of the about 80 million unique TCR beta chains counted in a later analysis were shared. Assay: immunoSEQ multiplex PCR; the TCRdb copy retains only in-frame clones and omits some. V and J calls plus clone size are reproduced from that table; the DNA served to infer D and trimming. Of 150,000 to 200,000 clones in the sample, 60% to 85% are singletons; the top ten hold roughly 1.5%. The study's findings and limits: Upon later analysis, TCR association rates were observed to vary by HLA locus, being highest for DRB1 and lowest for HLA-C. Reported performance of the classifier showed diagnosis of cytomegalovirus status with high specificity and sensitivity. Later work showed greater clonal expansion in HLA-associated TCR beta chains than in equally common others.

The CDR3 has 17 residues. Trimming took off 4 bases at V and 0 bases at J, with 16 bases between the two ends. Germline V lookup: CDR1 SGHNT, CDR2 YYREEE (reference sequence). The chain has TRBV5-4 and TRBJ2-2, with unresolved D. This TCR came from a young man in good health and CMV-seronegative. The sequenced material came from PBMCs. The CDR3 loop is CASSLILLYSNTGELFF. The CDR3, as DNA: TGTGCCAGCAGCCTCATACTCCTTTACTCGAACACCGGGGAGCTGTTTTTT.